The 21 T cell receptor beta chains below all came from one sample that was sequenced in a study of cytomegalovirus exposure and HLA in healthy donors. The PCR had 60 Vbeta and 13 Jbeta primers. TCRdb's copy holds only in-frame clones and misses some; the assay was immunoSEQ multiplex PCR. The profile shows under 200,000 clones, roughly 80% of them singletons. The sequencing sample was made of PBMCs. These receptors were taken from a woman younger than 45 in good health and CMV-seronegative.

This CDR3 is CASSVGVAGGPGTDTQYF. The CDR3 DNA sequence: TGTGCCAGCAGCGTAGGCGTAGCGGGGGGGCCTGGCACAGATACGCAGTATTTT. The rearrangement uses TRBV9 and TRBJ2-3; 11 nucleotides align to TRBD2. V gave up 0 bases and J gave up 1 base; unmatched junction bases: 7. The CDR3 extends over 18 amino acids. Germline V gene lookup returns CDR1 SGDLS and CDR2 YYNGEE.

The J gene is TRBJ2-7, the V gene TRBV10-3, with D hard to call. CDR1 and CDR2 (germline): ENHRY, SYGVKD. V lost 6 bases and J lost 1, with 10 bases in between. This CDR3 is built from 13 residues. The CDR3 protein is CAISPSLSYEQYF. In DNA form, the CDR3 reads TGTGCCATCAGCCCGTCTCTTTCCTACGAGCAGTACTTC.

The chain uses TRBV4-1 and TRBJ2-1, with D perhaps matching TRBD1 (6 bases). This CDR3 region has 13 residues. V lost 4 bases and J 12 bases, leaving 16 bases between the germline ends. CDR1 MGHRA and CDR2 YSYEKL come from the germline V gene. CDR3 DNA: TGCGCCAGCAGCCGGACAGATGTTCCTTGGCAGTTCTTC. This sequence encodes CASSRTDVPWQFF.

The chain recombines TRBV5-1 with TRBJ2-3; maybe TRBD2 (5 bases). The V and J ends lost 3 bases and 1 base respectively, with 12 bases between them. CDR1 is SGHRS and CDR2 is YFSETQ in the germline V gene. The CDR3 loop spans 15 amino acids. CDR3 coding DNA: TGCGCCAGCAGCTCCTCGGGGTCGGGCACAGATACGCAGTATTTT. Protein: CASSSSGSGTDTQYF.

This clone showed up just a few times. DNA of the CDR3: TGTGCCAGCAATCCGTACCAAGAGACCCAGTACTTC. Amino acids: CASNPYQETQYF. J is TRBJ2-5 and V is TRBV2; D uncertain. CDR1 is SNHLY, CDR2 FYNNEI, per germline. The CDR3 length is 12 residues. V lost 7 bases and J lost 0, with 6 bases in between.

This sequence joins TRBV30 and TRBJ2-1; 9 nucleotides agree with TRBD2. This CDR3 is built from 14 residues. The germline CDR1 and CDR2 sequences are GTSNPN and SVGIG (reference sequence). V lost 1 base and J lost 7; bases outside the gene matches: 5. Here the CDR3 reads CAWSGLAGFNEQFF. The CDR3, as DNA: TGTGCCTGGAGTGGGCTAGCGGGGTTTAATGAGCAGTTCTTC.

The J gene is TRBJ2-3, the V gene TRBV29-1, with TRBD2 as a possible D gene (6 bases). Trimming cost V 1 base and J 1 base, with 15 bases left between them. The CDR3 is made up of 16 amino acids. From germline, CDR1 is SQVTM and CDR2 ANQGSEA. CDR3 sequence: CSVEGGLAYGTDTQYF. CDR3 sequence (DNA): TGCAGCGTTGAAGGGGGACTGGCCTATGGCACAGATACGCAGTATTTT.

This clone was detected a few times. This chain joins TRBV5-1 and TRBJ2-5; 7 positions agree with TRBD2. CDR1 is SGHRS and CDR2 is YFSETQ in the germline V gene. This CDR3 is built from 15 residues. Trimming cost V 2 bases and J 2 bases; bases outside gene matches: 6. The CDR3 here is CASSFGGLEQETQYF. The CDR3 DNA reads TGCGCCAGCAGCTTCGGCGGACTAGAACAAGAGACCCAGTACTTC.

The chain employs TRBV7-2 and TRBJ1-2; D may be TRBD1 (6 bases). Per the germline V gene, CDR1 is SGHTA and CDR2 is FQGNSA. V shed 3 bases and J shed 0 bases, with 8 bases lying between them. The CDR3 length is 14 residues. Written as DNA, the CDR3 is TGTGCCAGCAGCTTGGACAGCTCTAACTATGGCTACACCTTC. Encoded protein: CASSLDSSNYGYTF.

This clone was counted once. This chain connects TRBV5-1 to TRBJ2-7; a weak D match, TRBD1 (5 bases). CDR1 and CDR2 from the germline V gene are SGHRS and YFSETQ. The V and J ends lost 4 bases and 3 bases respectively, with 17 bases between them. This CDR3 contains 15 residues. CDR3 sequence: CASSPEVLGHYEQYF. Here the CDR3 DNA reads TGCGCCAGCAGCCCTGAGGTTTTGGGGCACTACGAGCAGTACTTC.

V is TRBV25-1 and J is TRBJ2-3, with D possibly TRBD2 on 6 matching bases. Trimming removed 2 bases at V and 6 bases at J, with 9 bases between. The CDR3 sequence is 13 residues long. Germline V gene lookup returns CDR1 MGHDK and CDR2 SYGVNS. The CDR3, as DNA: TGTGCCAGCAGTGAAAATCTAGCGGATACGCAGTATTTT. Translated, it gives CASSENLADTQYF.

As regards this clone: One end of the junction fails to match germline, which may point to a read error. The chain joins TRBV5-1 to TRBJ1-6, with D perhaps matching TRBD1 (6 bases). There are 16 residues in the CDR3. Germline values: CDR1 SGHRS, CDR2 YFSETQ. The CDR3: CASRLDPRGTSSPLHF. The DNA for the CDR3 is TGCGCCAGCAGATTGGACCCCAGGGGAACAAGTTCACCCCTCCACTTT.

The CDR3 DNA follows: TGTGCCAGCAGTTCACAGACAGGGAAGACTGAAGCTTTCTTT. Translation gives CASSSQTGKTEAFF. The chain joins TRBV6-5 to TRBJ1-1; 7 bases are a match to TRBD1. Germline values: CDR1 MNHEY, CDR2 SVGAGI. V dropped 4 bases and J dropped 5; count of bases not matched to a gene: 7. The CDR3 spans 14 residues.

CDR3 bases: TGCGCCAGCAGCCCCTCACGGGGGGGTACTGAAGCTTTCTTT. This sequence encodes CASSPSRGGTEAFF. J is TRBJ1-1 and V is TRBV4-1, with D perhaps TRBD1 (5 bases). This CDR3 contains 14 residues. The germline V gene has CDR1 MGHRA and CDR2 YSYEKL. V dropped 4 bases and J dropped 5 bases, with 14 bases sitting between them.

J is TRBJ1-2 and V is TRBV7-9, with D maybe TRBD1 (6 bases). The CDR3 totals 14 residues. Trimming cost V 5 bases and J 6 bases, with 16 bases left between them. Germline V gene sequence: CDR1 SEHNR, CDR2 FQNEAQ (reference sequence). The CDR3 loop is CASSLQGQQDGYTF. The CDR3 DNA reads TGTGCCAGCAGCCTACAGGGCCAGCAGGATGGCTACACCTTC.

This clone is a singleton in its sample. This chain joins TRBV27 and TRBJ2-7, with a tentative D call TRBD1 (6 bases). This CDR3 has 14 residues. V gave up 5 bases and J gave up 0 bases, with 11 bases separating them. In germline, CDR1 is MNHEY, CDR2 SMNVEV (reference sequence). The CDR3 coding sequence is TGTGCCAGCAGTCCGGGACATAGCTCCTACGAGCAGTACTTC. It encodes CASSPGHSSYEQYF.

DNA of the CDR3: TGTGCCAGCAGCAAGGGACTAGCGTGGAGCAATGAGCAGTTCTTC. Amino acid sequence: CASSKGLAWSNEQFF. This chain uses TRBV7-7 with TRBJ2-1; the match to TRBD2 covers 10 bases. Germline V gives CDR1 SSHAT, CDR2 FNYEAQ (reference sequence). The CDR3 is 15 amino acids. V was clipped by 5 bases and J by 6 bases; unmatched bases: 7.

This chain links TRBV29-1 with TRBJ2-3, with a tentative D call TRBD1 (6 bases). This CDR3 spans 14 amino acids. Trimming removed 6 bases at V and 2 bases at J, with 15 bases between. Germline V gene data show CDR1 as SQVTM and CDR2 as ANQGSEA. The CDR3 sequence is CSVPSGGSTDTQYF. In DNA, the CDR3 is TGCAGCGTGCCTTCTGGGGGCTCCACAGATACGCAGTATTTT.

The CDR3 sequence is CASSEGAGASYNEQFF. Here the CDR3 DNA reads TGTGCCAGCAGCGAGGGAGCGGGGGCCTCCTACAATGAGCAGTTCTTC. The chain links TRBV9 to TRBJ2-1, with 8 bases lining up with TRBD2. With 3 bases clipped from V and 0 bases from J, the junction kept 5 bases outside the gene matches. This CDR3 is 16 amino acids long. CDR1 is SGDLS and CDR2 is YYNGEE in the germline V gene.

This clone appeared a single time. The rearrangement uses TRBV2 and TRBJ1-3; D may be TRBD1 (5 bases). CDR1 is SNHLY, CDR2 FYNNEI, per germline. Trimming left V 4 bases short and J 4 bases short, with 11 bases between. The CDR3 totals 14 residues. The CDR3 reads CASSGRVSGNTIYF. DNA of the CDR3: TGTGCCAGCAGTGGCAGGGTGTCCGGAAACACCATATATTTT.

CDR3 DNA sequence: TGCAGCGCCCGGGACAGAAGTTTATGGACCCACACCTTC. Translation gives CSARDRSLWTHTF. This chain links TRBV29-1 with TRBJ1-2; 7 positions match TRBD1. The germline gives CDR1 SQVTM, CDR2 ANQGSEA. CDR3 size: 13 residues. V gave up 7 bases and J gave up 12 bases; unmatched junction bases: 17.